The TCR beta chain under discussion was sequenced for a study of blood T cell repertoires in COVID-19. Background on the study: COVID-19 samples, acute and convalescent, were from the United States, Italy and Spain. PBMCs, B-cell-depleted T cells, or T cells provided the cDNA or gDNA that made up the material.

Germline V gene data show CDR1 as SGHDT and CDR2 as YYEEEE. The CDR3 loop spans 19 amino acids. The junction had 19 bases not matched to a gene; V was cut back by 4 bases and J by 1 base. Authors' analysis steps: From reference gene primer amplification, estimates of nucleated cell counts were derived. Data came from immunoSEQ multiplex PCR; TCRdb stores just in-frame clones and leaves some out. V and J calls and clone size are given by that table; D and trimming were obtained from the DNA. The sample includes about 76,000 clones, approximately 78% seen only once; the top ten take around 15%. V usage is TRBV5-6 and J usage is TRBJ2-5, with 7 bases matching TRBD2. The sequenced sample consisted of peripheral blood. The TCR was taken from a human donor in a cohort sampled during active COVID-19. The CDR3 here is CASSPPMGLPRSPQETQYF. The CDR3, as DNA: TGTGCCAGCAGCCCACCCATGGGACTACCCCGTTCGCCCCAAGAGACCCAGTACTTC.